This TCR beta chain stems from a study of T cell changes during pregnancy in multiple sclerosis. Germline V gene lookup returns CDR1 MNHEY and CDR2 SMNVEV (reference sequence). V lost 9 bases, J lost 2 bases, and 6 bases stayed unmatched. CDR3 length: 15 residues. TCRdb keeps only in-frame clones here, not all; method: immunoSEQ multiplex PCR. The repertoire consists of nearly 110,000 clones, with approximately 90% occurring once and the leading ten covering approximately 1.6%. The source is a female donor with multiple sclerosis, enrolled in a pregnancy study. The chain joins TRBV27 to TRBJ2-3; 12 bases align to TRBD2. The specimen comprised peripheral blood, sampled after pregnancy. The CDR3 region is CASGLAGSLTDTQYF. The CDR3 DNA sequence: TGTGCCAGTGGACTAGCGGGGAGCCTCACAGATACGCAGTATTTT.